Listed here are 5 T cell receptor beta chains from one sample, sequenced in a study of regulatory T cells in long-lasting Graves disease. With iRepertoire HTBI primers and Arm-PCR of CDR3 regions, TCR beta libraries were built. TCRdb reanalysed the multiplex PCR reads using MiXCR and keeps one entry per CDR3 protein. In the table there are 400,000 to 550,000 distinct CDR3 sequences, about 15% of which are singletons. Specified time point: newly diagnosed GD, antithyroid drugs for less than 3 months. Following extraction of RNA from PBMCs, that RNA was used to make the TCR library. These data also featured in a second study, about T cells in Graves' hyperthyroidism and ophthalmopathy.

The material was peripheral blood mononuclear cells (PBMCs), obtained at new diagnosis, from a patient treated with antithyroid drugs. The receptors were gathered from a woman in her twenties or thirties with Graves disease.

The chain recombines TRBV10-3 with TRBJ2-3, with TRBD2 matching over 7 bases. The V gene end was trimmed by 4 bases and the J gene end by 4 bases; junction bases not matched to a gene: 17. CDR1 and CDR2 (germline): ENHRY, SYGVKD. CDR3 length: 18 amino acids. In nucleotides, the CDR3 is TGTGCCATCAGTGCCAAAGGGGAGCGGGATGGGCCAGCAGATACGCAGTATTTT. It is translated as CAISAKGERDGPADTQYF.

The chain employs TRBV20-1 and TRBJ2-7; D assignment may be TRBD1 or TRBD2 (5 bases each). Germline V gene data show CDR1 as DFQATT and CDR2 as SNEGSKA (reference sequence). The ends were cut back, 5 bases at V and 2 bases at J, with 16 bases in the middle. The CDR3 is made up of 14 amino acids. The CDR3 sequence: CSAQGRGTTYEQYF. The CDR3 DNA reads TGCAGTGCTCAGGGACGGGGAACAACCTACGAGCAGTACTTC.

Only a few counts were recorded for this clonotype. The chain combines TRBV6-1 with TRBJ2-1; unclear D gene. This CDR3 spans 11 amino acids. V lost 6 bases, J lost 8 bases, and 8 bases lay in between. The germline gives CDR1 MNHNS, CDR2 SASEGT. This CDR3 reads CASRVGDEQFF. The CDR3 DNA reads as TGTGCCAGCAGGGTTGGGGATGAGCAGTTCTTC.

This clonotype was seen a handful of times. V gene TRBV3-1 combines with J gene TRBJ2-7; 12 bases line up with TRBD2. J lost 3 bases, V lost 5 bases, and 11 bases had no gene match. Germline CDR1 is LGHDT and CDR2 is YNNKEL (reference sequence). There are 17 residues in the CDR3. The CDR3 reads CASSGLAGGPGIYEQYF. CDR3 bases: TGTGCCAGCAGCGGGCTAGCGGGAGGGCCCGGTATCTACGAGCAGTACTTC.

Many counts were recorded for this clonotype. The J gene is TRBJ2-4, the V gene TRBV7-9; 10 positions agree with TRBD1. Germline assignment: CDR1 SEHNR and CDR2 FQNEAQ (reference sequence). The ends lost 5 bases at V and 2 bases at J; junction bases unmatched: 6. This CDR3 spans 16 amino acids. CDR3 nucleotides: TGTGCCAGCAGCAAAGGACAGGGGGTCTCCAAAAACATTCAGTACTTC. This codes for CASSKGQGVSKNIQYF.